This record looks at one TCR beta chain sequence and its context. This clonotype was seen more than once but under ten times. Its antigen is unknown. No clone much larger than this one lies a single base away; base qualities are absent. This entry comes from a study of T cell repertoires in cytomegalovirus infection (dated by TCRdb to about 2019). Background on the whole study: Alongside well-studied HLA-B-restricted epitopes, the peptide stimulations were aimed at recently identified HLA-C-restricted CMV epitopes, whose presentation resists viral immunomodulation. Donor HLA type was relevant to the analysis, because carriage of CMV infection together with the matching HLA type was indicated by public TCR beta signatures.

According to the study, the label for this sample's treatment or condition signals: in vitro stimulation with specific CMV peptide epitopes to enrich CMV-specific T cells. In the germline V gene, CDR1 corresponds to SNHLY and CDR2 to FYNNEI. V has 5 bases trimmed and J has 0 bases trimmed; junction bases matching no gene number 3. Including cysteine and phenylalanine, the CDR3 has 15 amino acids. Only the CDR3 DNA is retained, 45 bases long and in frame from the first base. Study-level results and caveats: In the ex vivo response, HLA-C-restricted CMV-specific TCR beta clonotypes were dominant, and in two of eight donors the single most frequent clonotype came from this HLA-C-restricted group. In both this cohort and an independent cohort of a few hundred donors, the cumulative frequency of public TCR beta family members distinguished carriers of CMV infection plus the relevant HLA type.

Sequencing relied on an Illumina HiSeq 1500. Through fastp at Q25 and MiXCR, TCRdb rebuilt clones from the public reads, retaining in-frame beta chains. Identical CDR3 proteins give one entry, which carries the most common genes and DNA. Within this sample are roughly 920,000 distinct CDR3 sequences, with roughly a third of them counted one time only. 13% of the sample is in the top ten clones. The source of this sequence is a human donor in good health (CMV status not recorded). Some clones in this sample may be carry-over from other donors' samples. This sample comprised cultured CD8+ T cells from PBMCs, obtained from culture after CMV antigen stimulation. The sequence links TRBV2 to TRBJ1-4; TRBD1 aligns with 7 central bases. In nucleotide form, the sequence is TGTGCCAGCAGTCCTGGACAGGCAACTAATGAAAAACTGTTTTTT. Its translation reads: CASSPGQATNEKLFF.